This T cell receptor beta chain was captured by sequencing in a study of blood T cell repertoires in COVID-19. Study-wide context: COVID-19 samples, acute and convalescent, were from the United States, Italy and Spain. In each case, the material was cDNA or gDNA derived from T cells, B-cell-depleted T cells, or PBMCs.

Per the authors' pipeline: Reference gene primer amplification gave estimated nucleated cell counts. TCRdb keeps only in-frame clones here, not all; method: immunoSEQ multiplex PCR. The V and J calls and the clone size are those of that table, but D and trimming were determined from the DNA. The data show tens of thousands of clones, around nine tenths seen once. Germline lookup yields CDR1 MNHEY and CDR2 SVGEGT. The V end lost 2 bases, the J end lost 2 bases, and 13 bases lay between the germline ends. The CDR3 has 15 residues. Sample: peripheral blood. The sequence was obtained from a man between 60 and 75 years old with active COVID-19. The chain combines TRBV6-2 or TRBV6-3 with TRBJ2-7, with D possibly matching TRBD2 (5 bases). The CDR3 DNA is TGTGCCAGCAGTTACGCAGGCGACGGGGCCTACGAGCAGTACTTC. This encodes CASSYAGDGAYEQYF.